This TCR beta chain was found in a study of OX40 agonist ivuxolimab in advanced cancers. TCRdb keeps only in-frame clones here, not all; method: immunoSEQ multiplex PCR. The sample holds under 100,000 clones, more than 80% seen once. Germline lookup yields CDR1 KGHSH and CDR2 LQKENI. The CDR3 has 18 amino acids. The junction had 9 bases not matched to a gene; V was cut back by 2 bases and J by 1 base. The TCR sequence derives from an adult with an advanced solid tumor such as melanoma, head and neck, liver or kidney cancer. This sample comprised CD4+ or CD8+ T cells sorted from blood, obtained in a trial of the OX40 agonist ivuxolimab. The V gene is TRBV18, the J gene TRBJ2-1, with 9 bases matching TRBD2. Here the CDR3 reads CASSPNGLASPSYNEQFF. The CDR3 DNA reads TGTGCCAGCTCACCAAATGGACTAGCGTCACCTTCCTACAATGAGCAGTTCTTC. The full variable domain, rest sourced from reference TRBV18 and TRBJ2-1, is NAGVMQNPRHLVRRRGQEARLRCSPMKGHSHVYWYRQLPEEGLKFMVYLQKENIIDESGMPKERFSAEFPKEGPSILRIQQVVRGDSAAYFCASSPNGLASPSYNEQFFGPGTRLTVL.